The 26 T cell receptor beta chains below all came from one sample that was sequenced in a study of monozygotic twins with inflammatory bowel disease. For each CDR3 protein, TCRdb gives one entry from its re-call of the 5' RACE reads, without DNA. The specimen's table records 190,000 or so distinct CDR3 sequences. Input material: blood. The receptors were gathered from a human donor with ulcerative colitis or Crohn's disease, or a healthy co-twin of an affected twin (not recorded which).

The chain couples TRBV9 to TRBJ1-3. The CDR3 sequence is 15 residues long. Germline V CDR1 and CDR2: SGDLS, YYNGEE. The CDR3 protein is CASSAIQGPENTIYF.

The rearrangement uses TRBV4-1 and TRBJ1-3. The CDR3 is 14 amino acids. CDR1 and CDR2 (germline): MGHRA, YSYEKL. CDR3 sequence: CASSHRGSGNTIYF.

The genes are TRBV7-2 and TRBJ2-3. Per the germline V gene, CDR1 is SGHTA and CDR2 is FQGNSA. The CDR3 is 15 amino acids. The CDR3 sequence: CASSLGSGSTDTQYF.

The chain couples TRBV5-1 to TRBJ2-3; no DNA is available, so the TRBD1 call from TCRdb remains unchecked. The CDR3 runs to 16 residues. Germline CDR1 SGHRS, CDR2 YFSETQ. This CDR3 is CASTPQGAVSTDTQYF.

The chain carries TRBV7-2 and TRBJ2-7; the TCRdb D gene call, TRBD1, has no DNA to confirm it. The CDR3 runs 14 residues. Germline CDR1 is SGHTA and CDR2 is FQGNSA. The chain's CDR3 is CASSFRDNSYEQYF.

The V and J genes are TRBV5-1 and TRBJ2-5; there is no DNA to check the TCRdb D call of TRBD1. The CDR3 has 14 amino acids. Germline V gene data show CDR1 as SGHRS and CDR2 as YFSETQ. The CDR3 sequence is CASKPRVSGETQYF. The complete variable domain, with remaining parts taken from reference TRBV5-1 and TRBJ2-5, reads KAGVTQTPRYLIKTRGQQVTLSCSPISGHRSVSWYQQTPGQGLQFLFEYFSETQRNKGNFPGRFSGRQFSNSRSEMNVSTLELGDSALYLCASKPRVSGETQYFGPGTRLLVL.

This chain joins TRBV7-9 and TRBJ1-2. The CDR3 is 17 amino acids. Germline V gives CDR1 SEHNR, CDR2 FQNEAQ (reference sequence). The CDR3 sequence is CASTFSGHLGEGNGYTF.

The chain combines TRBV4-1 with TRBJ2-4; TCRdb designates TRBD1, a call that cannot be tested without DNA. The CDR3 runs 16 residues. Germline values: CDR1 MGHRA, CDR2 YSYEKL. The CDR3 spells CASSQDVPGAGNIQYF.

The genes are TRBV5-1 and TRBJ2-3; as DNA is missing, the TRBD1 call by TCRdb cannot be tested. The CDR3 totals 13 residues. The germline gives CDR1 SGHRS, CDR2 YFSETQ. The CDR3 loop reads CASSLWGRDTQYF. Based on the CDR3 plus reference TRBV5-1 and TRBJ2-3, the full variable domain is KAGVTQTPRYLIKTRGQQVTLSCSPISGHRSVSWYQQTPGQGLQFLFEYFSETQRNKGNFPGRFSGRQFSNSRSEMNVSTLELGDSALYLCASSLWGRDTQYFGPGTRLTVL.

CDR3 region: CTSSQDPRQSTMGEKLFF. The rearrangement joins TRBV4-1 to TRBJ1-4. Germline assignment: CDR1 MGHRA and CDR2 YSYEKL. CDR3 size: 18 residues.

The chain carries TRBV6-1 and TRBJ1-5; TCRdb indicates TRBD1, and absent DNA this call remains unverified. Per the germline V gene, CDR1 is MNHNS and CDR2 is SASEGT. This CDR3 has 15 amino acids. CDR3 amino acids: CASTPWGGSNQPQHF.

This chain joins TRBV5-1 and TRBJ1-1; absent DNA, TCRdb's TRBD1 call cannot be checked. The CDR3 spans 12 residues. CDR1 is SGHRS, CDR2 YFSETQ, per germline. The CDR3 here is CASRGGGFETFF.

The chain employs TRBV7-2 and TRBJ1-1. CDR3 size: 15 residues. Germline V gene data show CDR1 as SGHTA and CDR2 as FQGNSA. Here the CDR3 reads CASSLNGEGWTEAFF.

V is TRBV7-9 and J is TRBJ2-6; checking the TCRdb D call of TRBD1 is not possible without DNA. This CDR3 has 15 residues. Per germline, CDR1 SEHNR and CDR2 FQNEAQ (reference sequence). The CDR3 region is CASSAPGGLLNVLTF.

The chain recombines TRBV7-9 with TRBJ2-6; TCRdb designates TRBD1, a call that cannot be tested without DNA. Germline V lookup: CDR1 SEHNR, CDR2 FQNEAQ (reference sequence). The CDR3 length is 16 residues. The CDR3 here is CASTVDRVPGANVLTF.

The V gene is TRBV20-1, the J gene TRBJ2-3; TCRdb returns TRBD2, unconfirmable since there is no DNA. This CDR3 is built from 14 residues. Germline CDR1 DFQATT, CDR2 SNEGSKA (reference sequence). The CDR3 is CSFLTSGSTDTQYF.

The chain employs TRBV3-1 and TRBJ2-3; TCRdb names TRBD2, which stays unverified in the absence of DNA. The CDR3 spans 18 residues. CDR1 is LGHDT and CDR2 is YNNKEL in the germline V gene (reference sequence). The CDR3 spells CASSQNPLTSGFTDTQYF.

The V and J genes are TRBV24-1 and TRBJ1-5; no DNA is available, so the TRBD1 call from TCRdb remains unchecked. This CDR3 has 13 residues. The germline V gene encodes CDR1 KGHDR and CDR2 SFDVKD. CDR3: CATSRGAGQPQHF.

V usage is TRBV7-2 and J usage is TRBJ1-1. The CDR3 has 13 residues. Germline lookup yields CDR1 SGHTA and CDR2 FQGNSA. The CDR3: CASSFLVNTEAFF.

J is TRBJ2-5 and V is TRBV5-1. CDR3 length equals 12 residues. Per germline, CDR1 SGHRS and CDR2 YFSETQ. This CDR3 reads CASSRELETQYF.

The chain combines TRBV5-6 with TRBJ2-1; TCRdb returns TRBD1, unconfirmable since there is no DNA. CDR3 size: 16 residues. Germline CDR1 SGHDT, CDR2 YYEEEE. CDR3 in amino acids: CASSLPSRGVGNEQFF. Combining the CDR3 with reference TRBV5-6 and TRBJ2-1 gives the whole variable domain DAGVTQSPTHLIKTRGQQVTLRCSPKSGHDTVSWYQQALGQGPQFIFQYYEEEERQRGNFPDRFSGHQFPNYSSELNVNALLLGDSALYLCASSLPSRGVGNEQFFGPGTRLTVL.

The chain uses TRBV5-1 and TRBJ1-2; TCRdb names TRBD1, which stays unverified in the absence of DNA. This CDR3 is built from 15 residues. CDR1 is SGHRS, CDR2 YFSETQ, per germline. CDR3 region: CASSSGQGKINGYTF.

Here the CDR3 reads CASSPSSWAQDEQYF. This rearrangement joins TRBV4-1 to TRBJ2-7; checking the TCRdb D call of TRBD2 is not possible without DNA. This CDR3 comprises 15 residues. Germline assignment: CDR1 MGHRA and CDR2 YSYEKL.

This chain links TRBV5-1 with TRBJ1-5; the D call from TCRdb, TRBD1, cannot be confirmed without DNA. There are 15 residues in the CDR3. Germline CDR1 and CDR2: SGHRS and YFSETQ. CDR3 loop: CASSLRTGGDQPQHF. The complete variable domain, with remaining parts taken from reference TRBV5-1 and TRBJ1-5, reads KAGVTQTPRYLIKTRGQQVTLSCSPISGHRSVSWYQQTPGQGLQFLFEYFSETQRNKGNFPGRFSGRQFSNSRSEMNVSTLELGDSALYLCASSLRTGGDQPQHFGDGTRLSIL.

V gene TRBV7-9 combines with J gene TRBJ1-5. The germline V gene encodes CDR1 SEHNR and CDR2 FQNEAQ (reference sequence). There are 13 residues in the CDR3. The CDR3 region is CASSTTADQPQHF.

This sequence joins TRBV19 and TRBJ2-5; TCRdb calls TRBD1, which cannot be checked without DNA. Germline values: CDR1 LNHDA, CDR2 SQIVND (reference sequence). The CDR3 is 14 residues long. CDR3 protein: CASCPGQGKETQYF.